The rows below give T cell receptor beta chains drawn from one sample of a study of chemoradiotherapy in HPV16-positive cancers. Using immunoSEQ multiplex PCR, the repertoire was profiled, and TCRdb retains in-frame clones only, with some absent. Among roughly 39,000 clones listed, around 76% were seen once. Sample: blood, taken from a patient who underwent chemoradiotherapy. These TCRs come from a human donor with HPV-associated anogenital cancer. CDR3s include the opening cysteine and the closing phenylalanine or tryptophan. A D gene is named only where the DNA matches it firmly. Some rows mark clone size as missing; the rest say once, few, many or name a class of expanded clone.

J gene: TRBJ1-1; D gene: -; clone size: -; V gene: TRBV18; CDR3 DNA: TGTGCCAGCTCACAGAGCCGGGACGGAGATAACACTGAAGCTTTCTTT; CDR3 protein: CASSQSRDGDNTEAFF
J gene: TRBJ1-1; D gene: -; clone size: -; V gene: TRBV5-1; CDR3 DNA: TGCGCCAGCAGCTTAGTAGTCAACACTGAAGCTTTCTTT; CDR3 protein: CASSLVVNTEAFF
J gene: TRBJ2-7; D gene: TRBD2; clone size: -; V gene: TRBV11-3; CDR3 DNA: TGTGCCAGCAGCTTAAGTGGGAGGGGTGAGCAGTACTTC; CDR3 protein: CASSLSGRGEQYF
J gene: TRBJ2-7; D gene: TRBD1; clone size: -; V gene: TRBV6-1; CDR3 DNA: TGTGCCAGCAGTACTACAGGGGCCGAGCAGTACTTC; CDR3 protein: CASSTTGAEQYF
J gene: TRBJ2-7; D gene: -; clone size: -; V gene: TRBV7-3; CDR3 DNA: TGTGCCAGCAGCCCTCAGGGAGGACCCTACGAGCAGTACTTC; CDR3 protein: CASSPQGGPYEQYF
J gene: TRBJ1-1; D gene: TRBD1; clone size: -; V gene: TRBV25-1; CDR3 DNA: TGTGCCAGCAGGCCGGGACAGGGGTTAGAGAACACTGAAGCTTTCTTT; CDR3 protein: CASRPGQGLENTEAFF
J gene: TRBJ1-4; D gene: -; clone size: once; V gene: TRBV5-1; CDR3 DNA: TGCGCCAGCAGCTTGGCCCCCAAGGACCTACTGTTTTTT; CDR3 protein: CASSLAPKDLLFF
J gene: TRBJ2-7; D gene: TRBD1; clone size: once; V gene: TRBV5-6; CDR3 DNA: TGTGCCAGCAGCTTGGTAGAGGGACAGGGCTACTACGAGCAGTACTTC; CDR3 protein: CASSLVEGQGYYEQYF
J gene: TRBJ1-4; D gene: -; clone size: -; V gene: TRBV5-1; CDR3 DNA: TGCGCCAGCAGCCAAGATTCGACTAATGAAAAACTGTTTTTT; CDR3 protein: CASSQDSTNEKLFF
J gene: TRBJ1-1; D gene: -; clone size: -; V gene: TRBV28; CDR3 DNA: TGTGCCAGCAGAGAGACAGTTAACACTGAAGCTTTCTTT; CDR3 protein: CASRETVNTEAFF
J gene: TRBJ2-5; D gene: -; clone size: few; V gene: TRBV5-1; CDR3 DNA: TGCGCCAGCAGCTTGGCAACAGGGGAGACCCAGTACTTC; CDR3 protein: CASSLATGETQYF
J gene: TRBJ1-5; D gene: -; clone size: once; V gene: TRBV12-5; CDR3 DNA: TGTGCTAGTGGTTTGGCCCCAGACTTCAATCAGCCCCAGCATTTT; CDR3 protein: CASGLAPDFNQPQHF
J gene: TRBJ2-2; D gene: -; clone size: -; V gene: TRBV7-6; CDR3 DNA: TGTGCCAGCAAATTGGGGGCAGGGGACACCGGGGAGCTGTTTTTT; CDR3 protein: CASKLGAGDTGELFF
J gene: TRBJ1-2; D gene: -; clone size: once; V gene: TRBV28; CDR3 DNA: TGTGCCAGCGAGGGGGTGGGCACGCTTCACTATGGCTACACCTTC; CDR3 protein: CASEGVGTLHYGYTF
J gene: TRBJ1-3; D gene: -; clone size: -; V gene: TRBV30; CDR3 DNA: TGTGCCTGGAGTGTACAAGGTTCTGGAAACACCATATATTTT; CDR3 protein: CAWSVQGSGNTIYF
J gene: TRBJ2-7; D gene: -; clone size: -; V gene: TRBV5-1; CDR3 DNA: TGCGCCAGCAGCTTGGAATTGGGCAGTATCTACGAGCAGTACTTC; CDR3 protein: CASSLELGSIYEQYF
J gene: TRBJ2-7; D gene: -; clone size: -; V gene: TRBV5-1; CDR3 DNA: TGCGCCAGTAGCTCGATGGGCTCCAGAGAGCAGTACTTC; CDR3 protein: CASSSMGSREQYF
J gene: TRBJ1-4; D gene: -; clone size: few; V gene: TRBV30; CDR3 DNA: TGTGCCTGGAGTGTACGGGGGGAGAAACTGTTTTTT; CDR3 protein: CAWSVRGEKLFF
J gene: TRBJ1-1; D gene: TRBD1; clone size: -; V gene: TRBV10-3; CDR3 DNA: TGTGCCATCGGGACGACAGGGGGAACTGAAGCTTTCTTT; CDR3 protein: CAIGTTGGTEAFF
J gene: TRBJ1-2; D gene: -; clone size: -; V gene: TRBV5-1; CDR3 DNA: TGCGCCAGCAGCTCTGAAGGGACGGCCTATGGCTACACCTTC; CDR3 protein: CASSSEGTAYGYTF